Listed here are 5 T cell receptor beta chains from one sample, sequenced in a study of T cell changes during pregnancy in multiple sclerosis. Assay used: immunoSEQ multiplex PCR; TCRdb lists only in-frame clones, some missing. The table shows some 77,000 clones, with approximately 90% occurring only once. The sequenced sample was peripheral blood, obtained before pregnancy. These TCRs come from a female donor with multiple sclerosis, enrolled in a pregnancy study.

The rearrangement links TRBV4-1 to TRBJ1-5; D not certain. CDR3 length: 18 residues. Trimming pared 0 bases from V and 0 bases from J, leaving 15 bases between. The germline CDR1 and CDR2 sequences are MGHRA and YSYEKL. CDR3 sequence (DNA): TGCGCCAGCAGCCAAGACCAGGTATTCCCGTATAGCAATCAGCCCCAGCATTTT. Amino acid sequence: CASSQDQVFPYSNQPQHF.

This chain joins TRBV5-1 and TRBJ2-1; 7 nucleotides align to TRBD1. The V and J ends lost 2 bases and 4 bases, in that order; junction bases with no gene match: 3. The V gene's germline CDR1 is SGHRS and CDR2 YFSETQ. CDR3 length: 14 amino acids. The CDR3 reads CASSLGQVYNEQFF. CDR3 coding DNA: TGCGCCAGCAGCTTAGGACAGGTGTACAATGAGCAGTTCTTC.

The chain carries TRBV4-3 and TRBJ2-1; 9 bases agree with TRBD1. The V gene end was trimmed by 0 bases and the J gene end by 5 bases; junction bases not matched to a gene: 5. The length of the CDR3 is 16 residues. In germline, CDR1 is LGHNA, CDR2 YSLEER. CDR3 protein: CASSQDMGTGHNEQFF. The CDR3 DNA reads as TGCGCCAGCAGCCAAGACATGGGGACAGGGCACAATGAGCAGTTCTTC.

J is TRBJ1-1 and V is TRBV10-3; no definite D call. Per germline, CDR1 ENHRY and CDR2 SYGVKD. The CDR3 is 16 residues long. V lost 4 bases, J lost 4 bases, and 19 bases lay in between. The CDR3 nucleotides read TGTGCCATCAGTGGAAGAGGGCGGCCAATGAGCACTGAAGCTTTCTTT. It is translated as CAISGRGRPMSTEAFF.

The chain uses TRBV2 and TRBJ2-6, with TRBD1 matching 8 bases. J gave up 0 bases and V 11 bases, and 3 bases lay outside the gene matches. The germline V gene has CDR1 SNHLY and CDR2 FYNNEI. The length of the CDR3 is 14 residues. CDR3: CAGTGGSGANVLTF. The CDR3 nucleotides read TGTGCCGGCACAGGGGGCTCTGGGGCCAACGTCCTGACTTTC.